These 31 T cell receptor beta chains share one sample of origin, sequenced in a study of cytotoxic CD8 clonotypes in ibrutinib-treated CLL. The protocol was immunoSEQ multiplex PCR, while the TCRdb copy is restricted to in-frame clones and leaves out a portion. This sample carries some 200,000 clones, 79% of them seen once, and the ten largest clones take approximately 10%. Sequences were derived from PBMCs, sampled after 12 months of ibrutinib treatment. The receptors shown here come from a human donor with chronic lymphocytic leukemia.

J is TRBJ1-1 and V is TRBV6-5; possibly TRBD1 for D (5 bases). Per germline, CDR1 MNHEY and CDR2 SVGAGI. CDR3 length equals 14 residues. V lost 1 base to trimming and J lost 8 bases, with 14 bases between them. The CDR3 nucleotides read TGTGCCAGCAGTTACTTAACCGACCGGGGGGAAGCTTTCTTT. Translation gives CASSYLTDRGEAFF.

The chain employs TRBV6-4 and TRBJ1-2, with TRBD1 matching over 9 bases. V lost 5 bases, J lost 8 bases, and 9 bases stayed unmatched. CDR1 and CDR2 (germline): MRHNA, SNTAGT. This CDR3 spans 14 amino acids. CDR3 residues: CASSPTGGTGGYTF. The CDR3 DNA sequence: TGTGCCAGCAGTCCGACAGGGGGAACAGGGGGCTACACCTTC.

The V call is TRBV2, the J call TRBJ2-3, with 7 bases lining up with TRBD1. This CDR3 is built from 11 residues. The V segment lost 10 bases and the J segment 5 bases; nucleotides outside the gene matches: 3. Looked up from germline, CDR1 is SNHLY and CDR2 is FYNNEI. In DNA, the CDR3 is TGTGCCACACAGGGGTTAGATACGCAGTATTTT. Its protein product is CATQGLDTQYF.

The DNA of the CDR3 is TGTGCCAGCAGCTTAAGTCCCGAGGGGCTCTATGGCTACACCTTC. Translation gives CASSLSPEGLYGYTF. The rearrangement links TRBV7-9 to TRBJ1-2, with a possible D match to TRBD1 (5 bases). Per the germline V gene, CDR1 is SEHNR and CDR2 is FQNEAQ (reference sequence). The CDR3 contains 15 residues. V was shortened by 2 bases and J by 4 bases, with 14 bases between the two germline ends.

V usage is TRBV5-5 and J usage is TRBJ2-7, with D perhaps matching TRBD2 (6 bases). Looked up from germline, CDR1 is SGHKS and CDR2 is YYEKEE (reference sequence). The CDR3 spans 11 residues. Deletions cut 3 bases from V and 5 bases from J, with 6 bases between. CDR3 protein: CASSWTNEQYF. The CDR3 DNA is TGTGCCAGCAGCTGGACTAACGAGCAGTACTTC.

This clone came up once. This chain links TRBV19 with TRBJ2-7; D is uncertain. Germline loops: CDR1 LNHDA, CDR2 SQIVND (reference sequence). The CDR3 runs 12 residues. V lost 1 base and J 5 bases, leaving 6 bases between the germline ends. The CDR3 spells CASSIGTNEQYF. The CDR3 bases are TGTGCCAGTAGTATAGGAACGAACGAGCAGTACTTC.

In this sample, this clone turned up once. CDR3 in DNA: TGTGCCAGCAGTTTTGGGGGGGGCTCCTACAATGAGCAGTTCTTC. Translation gives CASSFGGGSYNEQFF. The chain carries TRBV27 and TRBJ2-1, with 7 bases that match TRBD2. With 3 bases clipped from V and 0 bases from J, the junction kept 2 bases outside the gene matches. Looked up from germline, CDR1 is MNHEY and CDR2 is SMNVEV (reference sequence). CDR3 length: 15 residues.

The chain combines TRBV5-1 with TRBJ2-1; 10 nucleotides align to TRBD2. V lost 4 bases, J lost 1 base, and 5 bases stayed unmatched. The CDR3 sequence is 16 residues long. Germline-derived CDR1 and CDR2 are SGHRS and YFSETQ. The DNA of the CDR3 is TGCGCCAGCAGCACACTAGCGGGAAAGTCCTACAATGAGCAGTTCTTC. It translates to CASSTLAGKSYNEQFF.

The chain uses TRBV18 and TRBJ1-1; no definite D call. Germline-derived CDR1 and CDR2 are KGHSH and LQKENI. The ends were cut back, 4 bases at V and 1 base at J, with 10 bases in the middle. This CDR3 contains 14 residues. The CDR3 here is CASSRSGPNTEAFF. The CDR3 nucleotides read TGTGCCAGCTCACGTTCCGGGCCGAACACTGAAGCTTTCTTT.

The V and J genes are TRBV11-2 and TRBJ2-7, with TRBD2 matching over 8 bases. Germline V lookup: CDR1 SGHAT, CDR2 FQNNGV. Trimming removed 2 bases from V and 2 bases from J; junction bases left unmatched: 11. The CDR3 loop spans 17 amino acids. CDR3 coding DNA: TGTGCCAGCAGCTTAAGGGTCGAGCGGGGGCCACCCTACGAGCAGTACTTC. This gives the protein CASSLRVERGPPYEQYF.

The rearrangement joins TRBV5-8 to TRBJ2-7, with D perhaps matching TRBD2 (5 bases). Trimming pared 5 bases from V and 3 bases from J, leaving 15 bases between. The CDR3 runs 14 residues. CDR1 is SGHTS and CDR2 is YDEGEE in the germline V gene. The CDR3 nucleotides are TGTGCCAGCAGAATTCTCCCCCGGGACTACGAGCAGTACTTC. Protein: CASRILPRDYEQYF.

The rearrangement joins TRBV10-1 to TRBJ2-5; D is tentatively TRBD1 or TRBD2 (6 bases each). V lost 2 bases and J lost 2, with 12 bases in between. Germline V gene data show CDR1 as WNHNN and CDR2 as SYGVQD (reference sequence). The CDR3 consists of 15 residues. The CDR3 is CASSEPGGGQETQYF. Written as DNA, the CDR3 is TGCGCCAGCAGTGAGCCCGGAGGGGGACAAGAGACCCAGTACTTC.

V and J are TRBV9 and TRBJ1-4, with 8 bases that match TRBD1. The CDR3 sequence is 15 residues long. The V gene's germline CDR1 is SGDLS and CDR2 YYNGEE. The J segment lost 5 bases and the V segment lost 2 bases, leaving 5 bases of the junction unmatched. CDR3 loop: CASSVQGAGNEKLFF. The CDR3 coding sequence is TGTGCCAGCAGCGTTCAGGGGGCGGGAAATGAAAAACTGTTTTTT.

This clone was picked up a small number of times. The chain recombines TRBV7-2 with TRBJ1-2; no clear D. Trimming took off 5 bases at V and 8 bases at J, with 15 bases between the two ends. The CDR3 is made up of 13 amino acids. Germline V gives CDR1 SGHTA, CDR2 FQGNSA. CDR3 DNA: TGTGCCAGCAGCCCTTCGGCCGCCTCGGGCTACACCTTC. Its translation is CASSPSAASGYTF.

A single count supports this clone. The chain has TRBV7-2 and TRBJ1-2, with D possibly TRBD1 on 5 matching bases. This CDR3 is built from 14 residues. Germline CDR1 and CDR2: SGHTA and FQGNSA. V lost 4 bases and J lost 5, with 14 bases in between. CDR3 DNA: TGTGCCAGCAGCTACAGGCCGGCGGGATATGGCTACACCTTC. It translates to CASSYRPAGYGYTF.

The V and J genes are TRBV10-1 and TRBJ2-5; D tentatively fits TRBD1 or TRBD2 (5 bases each). This CDR3 comprises 15 residues. Germline V CDR1 and CDR2: WNHNN, SYGVQD (reference sequence). V was shortened by 2 bases and J by 4 bases, with 14 bases between the two germline ends. The CDR3: CASSEARGDRETQYF. The CDR3 nucleotides are TGCGCCAGCAGTGAGGCGAGGGGAGATAGAGAGACCCAGTACTTC.

The V and J genes are TRBV29-1 and TRBJ1-5; weak D call: TRBD1 (6 bases). Germline V gene lookup returns CDR1 SQVTM and CDR2 ANQGSEA. V lost 8 bases and J lost 6, with 17 bases in between. CDR3 length: 13 amino acids. The chain's CDR3 is CSLPRGGGQPQHF. CDR3 nucleotides: TGCAGCCTGCCTAGGGGGGGAGGTCAGCCCCAGCATTTT. The variable domain in full, with the rest retrieved from reference TRBV29-1 and TRBJ1-5, is SAVISQKPSRDICQRGTSLTIQCQVDSQVTMMFWYRQQPGQSLTLIATANQGSEATYESGFVIDKFPISRPNLTFSTLTVSNMSPEDSSIYLCSLPRGGGQPQHFGDGTRLSIL.

The chain links TRBV5-1 to TRBJ2-1; D ambiguous. In germline, CDR1 is SGHRS, CDR2 YFSETQ. V dropped 2 bases and J dropped 0 bases, with 9 bases sitting between them. The CDR3 is made up of 15 amino acids. As DNA, the CDR3 is TGCGCCAGCAGCTTTTCGGCTAGCTCCTACAATGAGCAGTTCTTC. It is translated as CASSFSASSYNEQFF.

The gene calls are TRBV19 and TRBJ1-1, with D possibly matching TRBD1 (5 bases). This CDR3 region has 15 residues. Trimming took 1 base from V and 5 from J, leaving 14 bases between them. Per germline, CDR1 LNHDA and CDR2 SQIVND (reference sequence). DNA for the CDR3: TGTGCCAGTAGTATAGCGGGACGGGGCTGGACTGAAGCTTTCTTT. Translated, it gives CASSIAGRGWTEAFF.

This clone was detected once. The V call is TRBV7-8, the J call TRBJ2-7; TRBD1 matches 7 bases. Losses at the gene ends were 6 bases for V and 0 bases for J; bases not matched to a gene: 17. CDR3 size: 18 residues. Germline V gene sequence: CDR1 SGHVS, CDR2 FQNEAQ. CDR3 amino acids: CASSSPGMGTAFSYEQYF. The CDR3, as DNA: TGTGCCAGCAGTTCCCCAGGTATGGGGACAGCGTTCTCCTACGAGCAGTACTTC.

The V and J genes are TRBV6-1 and TRBJ2-7; D uncertain. Germline assignment: CDR1 MNHNS and CDR2 SASEGT. The germline V and J ends were trimmed by 8 bases and 4 bases, with 15 bases remaining between them. The CDR3 runs to 13 residues. CDR3 nucleotide sequence: TGTGCCAGCGGGTGGAGCCAGCGATACGAGCAGTACTTC. This sequence encodes CASGWSQRYEQYF.

In this sample, this clone turned up once. The chain recombines TRBV15 with TRBJ2-1, with TRBD2 matching 11 bases. CDR3 size: 16 residues. J gave up 4 bases and V 3 bases, and 5 bases lay outside the gene matches. Germline V gene lookup returns CDR1 LNHNV and CDR2 YYDKDF (reference sequence). In nucleotides, the CDR3 is TGTGCCACCAGCAGGTCTAGCGGGGGGCTTTACAATGAGCAGTTCTTC. Its translation: CATSRSSGGLYNEQFF.

This chain links TRBV5-1 with TRBJ1-1; no definite D call. Trimming took 4 bases from V and 0 from J, leaving 10 bases between them. The germline V gene encodes CDR1 SGHRS and CDR2 YFSETQ. CDR3 length equals 14 residues. CDR3 bases: TGCGCCAGCAGCGAACGGGTCATGAACACTGAAGCTTTCTTT. This gives the protein CASSERVMNTEAFF.

This sequence joins TRBV5-4 and TRBJ2-7; D possibly corresponds to TRBD2 (7 bases). The CDR3 is 13 amino acids. V shed 5 bases and J shed 6 bases, with 15 bases lying between them. CDR1 and CDR2 (germline): SGHNT, YYREEE (reference sequence). Here the CDR3 DNA reads TGTGCCAGCAGGAGTTTTCGGGGGGCCGAGCAGTACTTC. Its protein is CASRSFRGAEQYF.

This chain joins TRBV6-1 and TRBJ2-5, with 8 bases fitting TRBD2. With 5 bases clipped from V and 0 bases from J, the junction kept 5 bases outside the gene matches. Germline V lookup: CDR1 MNHNS, CDR2 SASEGT. The CDR3 is 15 amino acids. As DNA, the CDR3 is TGTGCCAGCAGTTGGATTAGCGGGGACCAAGAGACCCAGTACTTC. Its translation: CASSWISGDQETQYF.

V and J are TRBV28 and TRBJ2-5, with a possible D match to TRBD2 (6 bases). CDR3 size: 15 residues. Germline V gene data show CDR1 as MDHEN and CDR2 as SYDVKM. With 3 bases removed from V and 2 bases from J, the gap between germline ends came to 13 bases. CDR3: CASSLGGIIQETQYF. The CDR3 bases are TGTGCCAGCAGTTTGGGAGGTATTATTCAAGAGACCCAGTACTTC. Variable domain in full (rest from reference TRBV28 and TRBJ2-5): DVKVTQSSRYLVKRTGEKVFLECVQDMDHENMFWYRQDPGLGLRLIYFSYDVKMKEKGDIPEGYSVSREKKERFSLILESASTNQTSMYLCASSLGGIIQETQYFGPGTRLLVL.

The rearrangement uses TRBV7-9 and TRBJ1-2; D remains ambiguous. This CDR3 is 13 amino acids long. Germline-derived CDR1 and CDR2 are SEHNR and FQNEAQ (reference sequence). Trimming took 5 bases from V and 1 from J, leaving 8 bases between them. DNA of the CDR3: TGTGCCAGCAGCCAGATTCTTAACTATGGCTACACCTTC. As protein: CASSQILNYGYTF.

The chain employs TRBV2 and TRBJ2-3, with D tentatively TRBD1 (6 bases). This CDR3 has 13 amino acids. Germline CDR1 and CDR2: SNHLY and FYNNEI. V shed 3 bases and J shed 8 bases, with 12 bases lying between them. The CDR3, as DNA: TGTGCCAGCAGTGATGGCCCCAGGGGTACGCAGTATTTT. Translated: CASSDGPRGTQYF.

The J gene is TRBJ1-4, the V gene TRBV4-2; no clear D gene. CDR1 LGHNA and CDR2 YNFKEQ come from the germline V gene. The CDR3 loop spans 15 amino acids. Trimming shortened V by 0 bases and J by 5 bases, and 10 bases separated the two germline ends. CDR3 in amino acids: CASSQEGRSNEKLFF. The CDR3 DNA reads TGTGCCAGCAGCCAAGAAGGGCGAAGCAATGAAAAACTGTTTTTT.

The chain joins TRBV5-1 to TRBJ1-2; 9 positions match TRBD1. The CDR3 has 18 amino acids. CDR1 and CDR2 from the germline V gene are SGHRS and YFSETQ. The trim removed 3 bases at V and 2 bases at J, leaving 14 bases unmatched. The DNA for the CDR3 is TGCGCCAGCAGCTGGGGCCCGTACAGGGGGCGCGGGAACTATGGCTACACCTTC. Encoded protein: CASSWGPYRGRGNYGYTF. The variable domain in full, completed from reference TRBV5-1 and TRBJ1-2, reads KAGVTQTPRYLIKTRGQQVTLSCSPISGHRSVSWYQQTPGQGLQFLFEYFSETQRNKGNFPGRFSGRQFSNSRSEMNVSTLELGDSALYLCASSWGPYRGRGNYGYTFGSGTRLTVV.

This clone came up once. The V gene is TRBV7-2, the J gene TRBJ2-1; 15 bases match TRBD2. Germline CDR1 is SGHTA and CDR2 is FQGNSA. J was trimmed by 6 bases and V by 5 bases; bases with no gene match: 8. CDR3 size: 17 residues. This CDR3 is CASSLRGLAGGGNEQFF. The CDR3 DNA is TGTGCCAGCAGCCTCCGGGGACTAGCGGGGGGCGGCAATGAGCAGTTCTTC.